These T cell receptor beta chains were read from a single sample in a study of metastatic and nonmetastatic thyroid tumors. TCRdb called clones again from the PCR reads with MiXCR. The repertoire holds tens of thousands of clones, with over 20% as singletons. Sequences were obtained from blood. Source of these receptors: a female donor with papillary thyroid cancer or a benign thyroid nodule (not recorded which). Some clones in this sample may be carry-over from other donors' samples. CDR3s leave out the opening cysteine and the closing phenylalanine or tryptophan. A D gene is named only where the DNA matches it firmly.

>TRBV7-8|NA
ASSLSTKEQF
>TRBV4-2|NA
ASSQVISGMIWEGELF
>TRBV4-2|TRBD1
ASSQGQGPSYEQY
>TRBV20-1|TRBD1
SAWRGGQNYERY
>TRBV18|TRBD1
ASSPLQGLNTGELF
>TRBV30|NA
AWIMLSSGANALT
>TRBV11-1|NA
SSSLVGNPQDTQY
>TRBV28|TRBD1
ASSLVASTGGFCYT
>TRBV7-2|TRBD1
ASRWTGGNKPQH
>TRBV11-2|TRBD2
ASSRNRAGEIYEQY
>TRBV6-2/TRBV6-3|NA
ASLAVELF
>TRBV5-1|TRBD1
ASSPRTGGHYEQY
>TRBV28|TRBD1
ASSFYSSGGGYGNTIY
>TRBV13|TRBD2
ASSRGLATDTQY
>TRBV5-1|NA
ASSTWGGRDGYT
>TRBV5-1|NA
ASSLEVGFYEQY
>TRBV6-1|NA
ASSEMWISYNEQF
>TRBV6-6|TRBD1
ASSYSASQGAEETQY
>TRBV12-3/TRBV12-4|NA
ASSLEWRSSQNEQF
>TRBV15|TRBD1
ATSIQGAGTEAF
>TRBV28|NA
ATSSLGTDTQY
>TRBV19|NA
ASSSGHLTSRGNQPQH
>TRBV12-3/TRBV12-4|NA
ASSIHRDFITYEQY
>TRBV24-1|NA
ATSVGGAWANVLT
>TRBV6-5|TRBD2
ASSDSSGGANEQF
>TRBV5-1|NA
ASSLTDYEQY
>TRBV20-1|TRBD2
SVLEVASGSETQY
>TRBV7-3|TRBD2
ASSSGLASNEQF
>TRBV20-1|NA
SASTGRVTEAF
>TRBV30|TRBD1
ASFPDRGEKLF
>TRBV4-1|NA
ASSLFGRERQETQY
>TRBV30|NA
AWRPGPNYGYT
>TRBV10-3|NA
AISGQTYEQL
>TRBV5-8|NA
ASSLYGYT
>TRBV6-2/TRBV6-3|NA
ASNTIYRFGSNQPQH
>TRBV20-1|NA
SAREKGDSPLH
>TRBV27|TRBD2
ASSLRGAGGPDEQY
>TRBV5-1|TRBD1
ASSTTGEDTQY
>TRBV20-1|NA
SARRESVRGGTQPQH
>TRBV5-1|TRBD1
ASRRTGSSYEQY
>TRBV6-2/TRBV6-3|NA
ASSCPRSPSGNTIY
>TRBV28|TRBD2
ASSPGGGLKDTQY
>TRBV2|TRBD1
ASSEPDRGLLNTEAF
>TRBV12-3/TRBV12-4|NA
ASSLWGNGYNEQF
>TRBV4-3|NA
ASSHTAISTDTQY